This paragraph reports one TCR beta chain. The length of the CDR3 is 14 residues. V was cut by 6 bases and J by 3 bases, with 12 bases left in between. The germline gives CDR1 MGHRA, CDR2 YSYEKL. These data belong to a study of cytomegalovirus exposure and HLA in healthy donors. The data were produced by immunoSEQ multiplex PCR, yet TCRdb's version contains in-frame clones alone and is incomplete. The table shows almost 200,000 clones, with roughly 77% occurring only once. The receptor's source is a woman younger than 45 in good health and CMV-seronegative. The chain combines TRBV4-1 with TRBJ1-5, with D maybe TRBD1 (6 bases). What was sequenced was PBMCs. CDR3 DNA: TGCGCCAGCAGGGACACAGGGTCCAATCAGCCCCAGCATTTT. It yields the protein CASRDTGSNQPQHF.